The sequence of this TCR beta chain was determined in a study of identical twins. Details on this clonotype: Its antigen is not known.

TCRdb re-called the 5' RACE reads through MiXCR, storing one row per CDR3 protein. Among over 600,000 distinct CDR3 sequences listed, 21% were seen once. The V gene lost 0 bases and the J gene lost 2 bases, with 9 bases spanning the gap. The CDR3 consists of 14 residues. Germline CDR1 is SGHKS and CDR2 is YYEKEE (reference sequence). Study observations and caveats: Abundant beta clonotypes from cord blood bore fewer insertions; memory repertoires lacked this pattern. Zero-insertion results could be subject to partial confounding by invariant MAIT and iNKT cells.

These sequences were also reported in another study, on T cells expressing NK-cell markers. This second report adds: Source material for TCR beta repertoires consisted of sorted CD3+CD56+NKG2C+, CD3+CD56+NKG2C- and CD3+CD56-NKG2C+ T cells. Dominance of the CD3+CD56-NKG2C+ fraction by these clonotypes also held in a few donors.

This receptor was identified in a young woman in good health. Sequenced input: PBMCs. The chain couples TRBV5-5 to TRBJ2-7; D ambiguous. The CDR3 DNA follows: TGTGCCAGCAGCTTGGGGCAGGTCCCCTACGAGCAGTACTTC. Translation: CASSLGQVPYEQYF.